This TCR beta chain comes out of a study of shared clonotypes between healthy human individuals. Clones were read by immunoSEQ multiplex PCR, and TCRdb kept only the in-frame ones, dropping some. Found here are over 2 million clones, just under 95% of them singletons; the top ten hold around 0.4%. The CDR3 totals 16 residues. Germline trimming cut 2 bases from V and 5 bases from J; bases unmatched to any gene: 9. CDR1 MNHEY and CDR2 SVGAGI come from the germline V gene. The chain couples TRBV6-5 to TRBJ2-3, with TRBD2 matching 8 bases. This receptor was identified in a man in his late teens or twenties in good health. Some clones in this sample may be carry-over from other donors' samples. The sequencing input was naive CD4+ T cells from PBMCs. Noted subset: CD45RA+ positively selected. The CDR3 loop is CASSYKGAGAGDTQYF. The CDR3 DNA reads TGTGCCAGCAGTTACAAAGGAGCGGGAGCGGGAGATACGCAGTATTTT.